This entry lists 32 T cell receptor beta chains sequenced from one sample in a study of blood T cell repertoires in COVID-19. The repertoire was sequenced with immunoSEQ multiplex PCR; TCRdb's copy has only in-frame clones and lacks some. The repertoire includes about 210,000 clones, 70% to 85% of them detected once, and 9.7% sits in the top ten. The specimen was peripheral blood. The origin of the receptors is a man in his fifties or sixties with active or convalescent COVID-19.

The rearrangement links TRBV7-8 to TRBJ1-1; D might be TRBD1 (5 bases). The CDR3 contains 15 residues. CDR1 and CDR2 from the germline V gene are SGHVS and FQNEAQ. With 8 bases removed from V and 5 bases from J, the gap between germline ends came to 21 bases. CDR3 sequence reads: CASSLGGGTGTEAFF. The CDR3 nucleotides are TGTGCCAGCTCTCTCGGGGGGGGAACGGGAACTGAAGCTTTCTTT. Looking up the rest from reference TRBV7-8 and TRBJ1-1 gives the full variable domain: GAGVSQSPRYKVAKRGQDVALRCDPISGHVSLFWYQQALGQGPEFLTYFQNEAQLDKSGLPSDRFFAERPEGSVSTLKIQRTQQEDSAVYLCASSLGGGTGTEAFFGQGTRLTVV.

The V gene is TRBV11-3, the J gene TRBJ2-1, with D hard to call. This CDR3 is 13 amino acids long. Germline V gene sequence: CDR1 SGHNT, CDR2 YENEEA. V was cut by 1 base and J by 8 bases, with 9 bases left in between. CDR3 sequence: CASSLATEYEQFF. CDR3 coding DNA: TGTGCCAGCAGCTTAGCCACAGAGTATGAGCAGTTCTTC.

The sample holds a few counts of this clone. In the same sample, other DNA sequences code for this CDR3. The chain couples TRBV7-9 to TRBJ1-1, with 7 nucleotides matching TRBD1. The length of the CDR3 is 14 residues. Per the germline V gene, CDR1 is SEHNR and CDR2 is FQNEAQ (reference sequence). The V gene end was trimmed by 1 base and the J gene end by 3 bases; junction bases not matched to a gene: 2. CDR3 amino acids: CASSLGQGDTEAFF. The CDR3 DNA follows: TGTGCCAGCAGCTTAGGACAGGGTGACACTGAAGCTTTCTTT.

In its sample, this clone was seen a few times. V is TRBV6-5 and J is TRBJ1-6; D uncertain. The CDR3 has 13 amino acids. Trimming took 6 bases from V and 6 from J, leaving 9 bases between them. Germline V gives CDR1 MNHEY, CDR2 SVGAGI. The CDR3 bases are TGTGCCAGCAGCTTTGGAGCTAATTCACCCCTCCACTTT. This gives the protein CASSFGANSPLHF.

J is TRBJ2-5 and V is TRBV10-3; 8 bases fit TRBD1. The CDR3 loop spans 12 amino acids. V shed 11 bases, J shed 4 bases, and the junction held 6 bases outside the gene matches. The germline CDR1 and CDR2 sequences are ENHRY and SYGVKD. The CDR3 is CAAGQGLETQYF. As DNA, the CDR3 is TGTGCCGCCGGACAGGGACTAGAGACCCAGTACTTC.

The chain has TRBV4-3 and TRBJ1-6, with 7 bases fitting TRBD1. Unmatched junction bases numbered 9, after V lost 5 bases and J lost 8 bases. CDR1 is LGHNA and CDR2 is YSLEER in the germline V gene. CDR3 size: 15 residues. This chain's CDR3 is CASSESRGPDSPLHF. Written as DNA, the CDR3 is TGCGCCAGCAGCGAAAGTAGGGGGCCGGATTCACCCCTCCACTTT.

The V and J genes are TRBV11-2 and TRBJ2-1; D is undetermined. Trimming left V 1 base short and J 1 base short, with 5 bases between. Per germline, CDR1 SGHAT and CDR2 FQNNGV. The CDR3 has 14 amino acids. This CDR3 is CASSLVNSYNEQFF. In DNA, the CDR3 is TGTGCCAGCAGCTTAGTTAATTCCTACAATGAGCAGTTCTTC. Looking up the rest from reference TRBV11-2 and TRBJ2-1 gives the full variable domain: EAGVAQSPRYKIIEKRQSVAFWCNPISGHATLYWYQQILGQGPKLLIQFQNNGVVDDSQLPKDRFSAERLKGVDSTLKIQPAKLEDSAVYLCASSLVNSYNEQFFGPGTRLTVL.

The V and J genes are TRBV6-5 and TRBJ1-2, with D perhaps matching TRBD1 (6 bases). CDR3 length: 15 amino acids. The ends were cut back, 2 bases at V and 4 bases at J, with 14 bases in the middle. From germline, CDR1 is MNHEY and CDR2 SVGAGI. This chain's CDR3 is CASSYGPGAVYGYTF. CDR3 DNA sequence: TGTGCCAGCAGTTACGGGCCAGGGGCTGTCTATGGCTACACCTTC.

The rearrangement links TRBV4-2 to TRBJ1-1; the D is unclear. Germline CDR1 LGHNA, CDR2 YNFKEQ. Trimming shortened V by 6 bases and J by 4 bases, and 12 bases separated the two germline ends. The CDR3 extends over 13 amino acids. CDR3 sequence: CASSPGGFTEAFF. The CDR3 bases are TGTGCCAGCAGTCCAGGAGGGTTCACTGAAGCTTTCTTT.

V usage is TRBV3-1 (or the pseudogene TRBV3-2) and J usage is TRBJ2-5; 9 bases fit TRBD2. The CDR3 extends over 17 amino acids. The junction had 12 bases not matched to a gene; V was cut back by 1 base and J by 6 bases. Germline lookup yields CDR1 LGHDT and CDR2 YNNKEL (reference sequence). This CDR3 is CASSQVTAGGSGKTQYF. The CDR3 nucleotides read TGTGCCAGCAGCCAAGTAACGGCGGGAGGGAGTGGCAAGACCCAGTACTTC.

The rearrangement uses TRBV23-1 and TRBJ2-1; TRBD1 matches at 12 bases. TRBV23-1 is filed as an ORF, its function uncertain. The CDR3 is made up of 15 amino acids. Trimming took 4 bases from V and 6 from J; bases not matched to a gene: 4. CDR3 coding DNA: TGCGCCAGCAGTCTCCCGGGACAGGGGGCCAATGAGCAGTTCTTC. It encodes CASSLPGQGANEQFF.

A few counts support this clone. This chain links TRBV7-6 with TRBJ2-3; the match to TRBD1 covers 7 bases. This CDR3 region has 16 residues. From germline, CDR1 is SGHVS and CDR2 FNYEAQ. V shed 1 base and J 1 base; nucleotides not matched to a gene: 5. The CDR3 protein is CASSLEGAHGTDTQYF. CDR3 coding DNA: TGTGCCAGCAGCTTAGAGGGGGCCCACGGCACAGATACGCAGTATTTT.

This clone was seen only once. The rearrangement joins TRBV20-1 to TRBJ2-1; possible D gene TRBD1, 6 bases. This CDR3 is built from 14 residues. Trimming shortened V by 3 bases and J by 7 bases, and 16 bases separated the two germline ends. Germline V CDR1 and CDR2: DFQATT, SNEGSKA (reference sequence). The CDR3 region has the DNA TGCAGTGCTAGTGATACACAGGGTGTAAATGAGCAGTTCTTC. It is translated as CSASDTQGVNEQFF.

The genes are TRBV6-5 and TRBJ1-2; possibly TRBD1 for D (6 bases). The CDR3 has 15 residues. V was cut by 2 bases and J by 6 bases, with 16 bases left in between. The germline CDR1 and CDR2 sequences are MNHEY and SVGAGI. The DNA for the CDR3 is TGTGCCAGCAGTTACGTTGACAGGCCGCGAGATGGCTACACCTTC. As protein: CASSYVDRPRDGYTF.

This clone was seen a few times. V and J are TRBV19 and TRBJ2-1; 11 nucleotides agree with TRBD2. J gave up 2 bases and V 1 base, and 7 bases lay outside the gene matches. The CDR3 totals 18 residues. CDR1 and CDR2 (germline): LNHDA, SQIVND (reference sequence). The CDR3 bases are TGTGCCAGTAGTATAGGCCCGACTAGCGGGACTCCCTACAATGAGCAGTTCTTC. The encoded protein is CASSIGPTSGTPYNEQFF.

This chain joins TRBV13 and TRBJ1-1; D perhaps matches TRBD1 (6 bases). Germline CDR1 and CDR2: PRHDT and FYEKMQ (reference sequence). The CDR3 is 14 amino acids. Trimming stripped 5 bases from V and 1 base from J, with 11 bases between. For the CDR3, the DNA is TGTGCCAGCAGCCCGTGGGGACAGAACACTGAAGCTTTCTTT. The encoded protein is CASSPWGQNTEAFF. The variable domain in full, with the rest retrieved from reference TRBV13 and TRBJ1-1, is AAGVIQSPRHLIKEKRETATLKCYPIPRHDTVYWYQQGPGQDPQFLISFYEKMQSDKGSIPDRFSAQQFSDYHSELNMSSLELGDSALYFCASSPWGQNTEAFFGQGTRLTVV.

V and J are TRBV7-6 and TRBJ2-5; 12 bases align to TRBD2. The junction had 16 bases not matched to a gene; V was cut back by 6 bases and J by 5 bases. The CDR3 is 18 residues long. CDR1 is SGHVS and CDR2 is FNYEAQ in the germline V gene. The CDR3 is CASRNPFLAGGVGETQYF. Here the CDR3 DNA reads TGTGCCAGCAGAAACCCGTTTCTAGCGGGAGGGGTCGGGGAGACCCAGTACTTC.

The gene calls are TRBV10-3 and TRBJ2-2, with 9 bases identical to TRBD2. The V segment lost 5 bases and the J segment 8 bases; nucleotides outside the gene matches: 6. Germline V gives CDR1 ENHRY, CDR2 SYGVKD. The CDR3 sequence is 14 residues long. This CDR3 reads CAISPGLARGELFF. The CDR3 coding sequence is TGTGCCATCAGTCCGGGACTAGCTAGAGGGGAGCTGTTTTTT.

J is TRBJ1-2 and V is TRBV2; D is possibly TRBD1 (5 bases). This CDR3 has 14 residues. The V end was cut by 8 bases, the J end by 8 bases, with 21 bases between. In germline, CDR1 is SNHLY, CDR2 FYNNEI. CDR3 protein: CASENSWQGSGYTF. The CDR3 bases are TGTGCCAGCGAAAACTCTTGGCAGGGCTCCGGCTACACCTTC.

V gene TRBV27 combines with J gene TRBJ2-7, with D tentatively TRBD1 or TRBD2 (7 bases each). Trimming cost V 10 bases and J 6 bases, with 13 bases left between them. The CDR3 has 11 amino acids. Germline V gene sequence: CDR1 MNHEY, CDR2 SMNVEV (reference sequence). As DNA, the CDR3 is TGTGCCACCAGGGGGGGGAGCGAGCAGTACTTC. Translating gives CATRGGSEQYF.

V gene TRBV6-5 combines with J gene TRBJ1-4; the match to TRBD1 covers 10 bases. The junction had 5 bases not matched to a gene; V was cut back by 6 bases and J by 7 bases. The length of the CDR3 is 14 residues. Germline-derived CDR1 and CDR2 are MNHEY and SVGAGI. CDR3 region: CASSRDRGSEKLFF. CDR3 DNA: TGTGCCAGCAGCCGGGACAGGGGTAGTGAAAAACTGTTTTTT.

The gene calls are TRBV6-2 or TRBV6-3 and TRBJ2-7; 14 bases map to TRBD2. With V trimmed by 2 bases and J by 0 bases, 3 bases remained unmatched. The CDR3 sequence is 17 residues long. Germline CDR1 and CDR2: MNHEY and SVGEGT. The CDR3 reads CASSYRTSGGLSYEQYV. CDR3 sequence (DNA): TGTGCCAGCAGTTACAGGACTAGCGGGGGGCTCTCCTACGAGCAGTACGTC.

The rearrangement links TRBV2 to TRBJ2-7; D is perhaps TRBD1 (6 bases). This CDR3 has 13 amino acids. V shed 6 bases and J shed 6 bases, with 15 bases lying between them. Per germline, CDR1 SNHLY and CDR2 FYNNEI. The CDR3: CASRTDRSGEQYF. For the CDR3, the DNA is TGTGCCAGCAGAACAGACAGGAGCGGCGAGCAGTACTTC.

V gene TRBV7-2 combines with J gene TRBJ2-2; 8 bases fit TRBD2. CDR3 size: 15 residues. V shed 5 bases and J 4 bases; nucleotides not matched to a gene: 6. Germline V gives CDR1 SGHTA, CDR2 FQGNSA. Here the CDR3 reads CASSPKRELTGELFF. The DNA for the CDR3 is TGTGCCAGCAGCCCCAAGCGGGAGCTCACCGGGGAGCTGTTTTTT.

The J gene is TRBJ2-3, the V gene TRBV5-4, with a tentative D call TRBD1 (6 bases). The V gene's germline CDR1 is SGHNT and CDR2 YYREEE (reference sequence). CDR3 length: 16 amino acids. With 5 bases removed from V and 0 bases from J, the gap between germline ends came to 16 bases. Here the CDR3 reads CASRDGQKLSTDTQYF. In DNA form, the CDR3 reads TGTGCCAGCAGGGACGGACAGAAACTTAGCACAGATACGCAGTATTTT.

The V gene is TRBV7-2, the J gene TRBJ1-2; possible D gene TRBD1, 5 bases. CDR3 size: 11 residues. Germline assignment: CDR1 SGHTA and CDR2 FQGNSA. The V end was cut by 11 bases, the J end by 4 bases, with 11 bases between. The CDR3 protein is CAGGNFYGYTF. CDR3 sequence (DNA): TGTGCCGGGGGGAATTTCTATGGCTACACCTTC.

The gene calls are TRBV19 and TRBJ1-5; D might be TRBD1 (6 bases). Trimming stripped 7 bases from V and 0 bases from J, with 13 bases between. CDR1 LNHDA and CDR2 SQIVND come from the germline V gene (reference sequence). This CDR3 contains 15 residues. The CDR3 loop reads CASNSGTNSNQPQHF. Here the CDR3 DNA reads TGTGCCAGTAACTCCGGGACAAATAGCAATCAGCCCCAGCATTTT.

CDR3 sequence (DNA): TGTGCCAGCAAGGAGCTAGATTGGAACACTGAAGCTTTCTTT. Protein sequence: CASKELDWNTEAFF. The chain is built from TRBV2 and TRBJ1-1; D not resolved. The V gene lost 7 bases and the J gene lost 1 base, with 13 bases spanning the gap. Looked up from germline, CDR1 is SNHLY and CDR2 is FYNNEI. The CDR3 covers 14 residues.

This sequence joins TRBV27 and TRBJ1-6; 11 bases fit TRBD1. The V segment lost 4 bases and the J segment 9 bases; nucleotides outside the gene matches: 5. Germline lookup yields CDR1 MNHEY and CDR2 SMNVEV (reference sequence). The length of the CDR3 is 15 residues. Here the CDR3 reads CASSWGQGDRSPLHF. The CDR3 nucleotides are TGTGCCAGCAGTTGGGGACAGGGGGATCGTTCACCCCTCCACTTT.

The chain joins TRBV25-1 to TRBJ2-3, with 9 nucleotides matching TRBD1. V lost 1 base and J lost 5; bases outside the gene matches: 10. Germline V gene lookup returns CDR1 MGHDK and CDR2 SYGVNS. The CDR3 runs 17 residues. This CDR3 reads CASSESPGQGVGDTQYF. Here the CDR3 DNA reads TGTGCCAGCAGTGAATCTCCGGGACAGGGTGTGGGAGATACGCAGTATTTT. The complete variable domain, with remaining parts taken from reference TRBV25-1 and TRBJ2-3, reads EADIYQTPRYLVIGTGKKITLECSQTMGHDKMYWYQQDPGMELHLIHYSYGVNSTEKGDLSSESTVSRIRTEHFPLTLESARPSHTSQYLCASSESPGQGVGDTQYFGPGTRLTVL.

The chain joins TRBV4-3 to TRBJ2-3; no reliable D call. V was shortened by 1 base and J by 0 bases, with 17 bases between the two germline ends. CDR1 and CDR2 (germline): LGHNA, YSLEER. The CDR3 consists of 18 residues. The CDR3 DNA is TGCGCCAGCAGCCAAGTTTGGCAGGCCCTACCTAGCACAGATACGCAGTATTTT. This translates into CASSQVWQALPSTDTQYF.

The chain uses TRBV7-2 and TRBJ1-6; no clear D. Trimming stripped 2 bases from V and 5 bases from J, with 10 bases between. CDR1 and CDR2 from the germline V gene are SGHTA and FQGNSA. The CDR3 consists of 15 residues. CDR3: CASSLQAGDNSPLHF. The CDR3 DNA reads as TGTGCCAGCAGCTTACAGGCGGGCGATAATTCACCCCTCCACTTT.